The source of this T cell receptor beta chain is a study of T cell changes during pregnancy in multiple sclerosis. There are 14 residues in the CDR3. V lost 1 base, J lost 4 bases, and 11 bases lay in between. Per germline, CDR1 LNHNV and CDR2 YYDKDF (reference sequence). Using immunoSEQ multiplex PCR, the repertoire was profiled, and TCRdb retains in-frame clones only, with some absent. The data hold about 62,000 clones, with about 90% observed a single time. This sequence was found in a female donor in good health, enrolled as a control in a pregnancy study. V usage is TRBV15 and J usage is TRBJ2-7, with a weak D call TRBD1 (6 bases). The sequencing here drew on peripheral blood, taken in the second trimester of pregnancy. CDR3 DNA: TGTGCCACCAGCAGAGGGGCAGGGGTTTACGAGCAGTACTTC. It is translated as CATSRGAGVYEQYF.